This T cell receptor beta chain was identified in a study of blood T cell repertoires in COVID-19. Turning to the study itself: The origin of the acute and convalescent COVID-19 samples was the United States, Italy and Spain. Sample material is recorded as cDNA or gDNA derived from T cells, B-cell-depleted T cells, or PBMCs.

Germline V lookup: CDR1 PRHDT, CDR2 FYEKMQ (reference sequence). The CDR3 totals 15 residues. After removal of 1 base from V and 5 bases from J, the junction contained 3 bases not matched to a gene. In the original workflow: Estimates of nucleated cell counts were drawn from the amplification of reference gene primers. Assay used: immunoSEQ multiplex PCR; TCRdb lists only in-frame clones, some missing. D and trimming were read from the DNA, whereas the V and J calls and clone size are those reported in that table. The sample has 250,000 to 350,000 clones; 87% are singletons. The TCR comes from a woman aged 45-65 years who had recovered from COVID-19. Sequencing used peripheral blood. The chain has TRBV13 and TRBJ2-1; 9 bases map to TRBD2. CDR3 residues: CASSLAGGGDNEQFF. The CDR3 bases are TGTGCCAGCAGCTTAGCTGGCGGGGGGGACAATGAGCAGTTCTTC.